This TCR beta chain was recovered during a study of shared clonotypes between healthy human individuals. Donors comprised healthy HIV-negative adults lacking recent acute infections or vaccinations. Extraction of genomic DNA in unsorted samples used approximately 100 million PBMCs. Germline CDR1 MNHNS, CDR2 SASEGT. V shed 4 bases and J shed 3 bases, with 13 bases lying between them. The CDR3 runs 14 residues. With regard to this clone: The antigen remains unidentified.

Overall study findings and caveats: Sample collection involved blood only; tissue repertoires are likely different.

At a deep level, the assay was run. The method was immunoSEQ multiplex PCR; TCRdb's version includes in-frame clones alone and lacks a portion of them. The data show some 500,000 clones, over 60% seen once. What was sequenced was PBMCs. V gene TRBV6-1 combines with J gene TRBJ2-7; no firm D call. The sequence was obtained from a middle-aged woman in good health. Some clones in this sample may be carry-over from other donors' samples. The CDR3 is CASSGNRWGYEQYF. CDR3 sequence (DNA): TGTGCCAGCAGTGGCAACCGTTGGGGCTACGAGCAGTACTTC.